Listed below are T cell receptor beta chains from one sample, sequenced in a study of CD8 T cells in ankylosing spondylitis. TCRdb processed the 5' RACE reads anew with MiXCR; each CDR3 protein has one entry. The sample holds hundreds of thousands of distinct CDR3 sequences; approximately 26% are singletons and the top ten take 0.89%. The sequenced material came from blood, either unsorted or a sorted T cell fraction (not recorded which). The receptors stem from a male donor with ankylosing spondylitis. CDR3s include the opening cysteine and the closing phenylalanine or tryptophan. Each record gives: clone size, D gene, J gene, V gene, CDR3 protein, CDR3 DNA. The D gene is left open where the match is weak. Part of the rows lack a size; the others show once, few, many or a class for expanded clones.

>NA|TRBD1|TRBJ1-1|TRBV5-1
CASSTGQAGNTEAFF
TGCGCCAGCAGCACCGGACAGGCGGGGAACACTGAAGCTTTCTTT
>many|NA|TRBJ1-1|TRBV20-1
CSPLGILNTEAFF
TGCAGCCCCCTGGGGATATTGAACACTGAAGCTTTCTTT
>NA|TRBD1|TRBJ1-1|TRBV7-9
CASSLDRGRAEAFF
TGTGCCAGCAGCTTAGACAGGGGGAGGGCTGAAGCTTTCTTT
>NA|TRBD1|TRBJ1-2|TRBV7-2
CASSIRPGTGRGYTF
TGTGCCAGCAGCATCCGTCCCGGGACAGGTCGAGGCTACACCTTC
>many|NA|TRBJ1-5|TRBV20-1
CSASLPGWDQPQHF
TGCAGTGCTAGCTTGCCAGGATGGGATCAGCCCCAGCATTTT
>few|NA|TRBJ2-2|TRBV11-3
CASSRVGRGPGELFF
TGTGCCAGCAGCCGAGTTGGCCGGGGGCCCGGGGAGCTGTTTTTT
>many|NA|TRBJ1-1|TRBV7-2
CASSSGRRQNTEAFF
TGTGCCAGCAGCTCTGGACGGCGCCAGAACACTGAAGCTTTCTTT
>few|NA|TRBJ2-5|TRBV20-1
CSARVGGYGQETQYF
TGCAGTGCTAGAGTCGGGGGCTACGGTCAAGAGACCCAGTACTTC
>few|NA|TRBJ2-3|TRBV7-2
CASSLVPDGSTDTQYF
TGTGCCAGCAGCTTAGTTCCGGATGGGAGCACAGATACGCAGTATTTT
>NA|NA|TRBJ2-1|TRBV28
CASSLAGTVSMEQFF
TGTGCCAGCAGTTTGGCAGGGACGGTCTCAATGGAGCAGTTCTTC
>few|NA|TRBJ2-1|TRBV20-1
CSARDSARVYNEQFF
TGCAGTGCTAGAGATTCAGCCAGGGTCTACAATGAGCAGTTCTTC
>NA|TRBD1|TRBJ1-1|TRBV6-4
CASSVEHRGLVAFF
TGTGCCAGCAGCGTCGAACACAGGGGGCTCGTAGCTTTCTTT
>few|NA|TRBJ2-2|TRBV20-1
CSAQLTGNTGELFF
TGCAGTGCTCAGCTGACAGGGAACACCGGGGAGCTGTTTTTT
>medium-sized|NA|TRBJ2-1|TRBV29-1
CSSVLSGSYNEQFF
TGCAGCTCCGTCCTGAGCGGCTCCTACAATGAGCAGTTCTTC
>few|TRBD1|TRBJ1-1|TRBV20-1
CSAKQGDTEAFF
TGCAGTGCTAAACAGGGGGACACTGAAGCTTTCTTT
>NA|NA|TRBJ1-3|TRBV7-9
CASDRGALSSGNTIYF
TGTGCCAGCGATCGGGGGGCCCTCAGCTCTGGAAACACCATATATTTT
>NA|TRBD2|TRBJ2-2|TRBV20-1
CSAGTSGSRNTGELFF
TGCAGTGCCGGGACTAGCGGGAGCCGTAACACCGGGGAGCTGTTTTTT
>NA|TRBD1|TRBJ1-1|TRBV6-5
CASSYSRDRRSEAFF
TGTGCCAGCAGTTACTCGAGGGACAGAAGGTCGGAAGCTTTCTTT
>few|TRBD2|TRBJ2-7|TRBV28
CASSWTSGSRYEQYF
TGTGCCAGCAGTTGGACTAGCGGGAGCCGGTACGAGCAGTACTTC
>few|NA|TRBJ2-5|TRBV4-1
CASSPVGRTNQETQYF
TGCGCCAGCAGTCCCGTTGGGAGGACAAACCAAGAGACCCAGTACTTC
>NA|TRBD2|TRBJ2-5|TRBV29-1
CSVTAGVETQYF
TGCAGCGTTACGGCGGGAGTAGAGACCCAGTACTTC
>few|NA|TRBJ2-1|TRBV6-1
CASSPRVLNEQFF
TGTGCCAGCAGTCCCAGGGTGCTCAATGAGCAGTTCTTC
>NA|TRBD2|TRBJ2-1|TRBV12-3/TRBV12-4
CASSPLAGGPIEQFF
TGTGCCAGCAGTCCTTTAGCGGGAGGGCCTATTGAGCAGTTCTTC
>NA|NA|TRBJ1-1|TRBV18
CASSPYKGLDTEAFF
TGTGCCAGCTCACCATACAAGGGCCTCGACACTGAAGCTTTCTTT
>NA|TRBD2|TRBJ2-5|TRBV20-1
CSANRGDQETQYF
TGCAGTGCTAATCGGGGGGACCAAGAGACCCAGTACTTC
>NA|TRBD1|TRBJ1-2|TRBV2
CASREWGQGSHYGYTF
TGTGCCAGCAGAGAATGGGGACAGGGTAGTCACTATGGCTACACCTTC
>once|NA|TRBJ2-5|TRBV19
CASSQGFPETQYF
TGTGCCAGTAGCCAGGGGTTTCCAGAGACCCAGTACTTC
>few|NA|TRBJ2-1|TRBV18
CASSPSGGPNEQFF
TGTGCCAGCTCACCATCTGGGGGTCCCAATGAGCAGTTCTTC
>few|NA|TRBJ2-3|TRBV12-3/TRBV12-4
CASSRGVSTDTQYF
TGTGCCAGCAGCAGAGGCGTAAGCACAGATACGCAGTATTTT
>NA|TRBD2|TRBJ2-1|TRBV14
CASSLLAGGPHNEQFF
TGTGCCAGCAGCTTATTAGCGGGAGGGCCCCACAATGAGCAGTTCTTC
>NA|NA|TRBJ1-6|TRBV2
CASTPRSGTPLHF
TGTGCCAGCACCCCGAGGTCTGGGACACCCCTCCACTTT
>few|NA|TRBJ1-2|TRBV19
CASSIRTVDNGYTF
TGTGCCAGTAGTATCCGGACAGTCGACAATGGCTACACCTTC
>few|NA|TRBJ2-1|TRBV5-1
CASTQQGGYNEQFF
TGCGCCAGCACCCAACAGGGAGGTTACAATGAGCAGTTCTTC
>few|NA|TRBJ2-2|TRBV20-1
CSAPARGGFGELFF
TGCAGTGCTCCGGCAAGAGGAGGGTTCGGGGAGCTGTTTTTT
>few|NA|TRBJ2-1|TRBV29-1
CSVVLGGNEQFF
TGCAGCGTTGTCTTGGGGGGCAATGAGCAGTTCTTC
>NA|NA|TRBJ1-1|TRBV10-1
CASAEGGAAEAFF
TGCGCCAGCGCTGAGGGGGGGGCGGCTGAAGCTTTCTTT
>NA|NA|TRBJ1-1|TRBV6-1
CASTRTRTDEAFF
TGTGCCAGCACTAGGACCAGGACAGATGAAGCTTTCTTT
>few|TRBD2|TRBJ2-1|TRBV19
CASSLAGQTYNEQFF
TGTGCCAGTAGCCTAGCGGGACAGACCTACAATGAGCAGTTCTTC
>NA|NA|TRBJ1-1|TRBV29-1
CSVAGTNYYTEAFF
TGCAGCGTTGCAGGAACTAACTACTACACTGAAGCTTTCTTT
>few|TRBD2|TRBJ2-1|TRBV29-1
CSVVGSGAYNEQFF
TGCAGCGTTGTAGGTAGCGGGGCCTACAATGAGCAGTTCTTC
>NA|NA|TRBJ2-3|TRBV6-1
CASTQGVFTDTQYF
TGTGCCAGCACCCAAGGGGTTTTCACAGATACGCAGTATTTT
>few|NA|TRBJ1-2|TRBV3-1
CASSQEFGGGYTF
TGTGCCAGCAGCCAAGAATTTGGAGGTGGCTACACCTTC
>few|TRBD2|TRBJ2-1|TRBV11-1
CASSPGASGRAIRSSYNEQFF
TGTGCCAGCAGCCCAGGGGCTAGCGGGAGGGCCATACGAAGCTCCTACAATGAGCAGTTCTTC
>many|TRBD2|TRBJ2-3|TRBV5-1
CASSSGTRSTDTQYF
TGCGCCAGCAGCTCCGGGACTAGAAGCACAGATACGCAGTATTTT
>many|TRBD1|TRBJ1-5|TRBV20-1
CSARGTGLQPQHF
TGCAGTGCTAGAGGGACAGGGTTGCAGCCCCAGCATTTT
>many|TRBD2|TRBJ2-5|TRBV10-1
CASSGTSGPYQETQYF
TGCGCCAGCAGCGGGACTAGCGGGCCGTACCAAGAGACCCAGTACTTC
>once|NA|TRBJ2-1|TRBV19
CASSIQGLSSYNEQFF
TGTGCCAGTAGTATACAGGGGCTGAGCTCCTACAATGAGCAGTTCTTC
>NA|NA|TRBJ1-2|TRBV19
CARDGPRDGYTF
TGTGCCAGGGACGGGCCCAGGGATGGCTACACCTTC
>NA|NA|TRBJ2-7|TRBV29-1
CSVKLNVGANYEQYF
TGCAGCGTCAAACTAAACGTCGGGGCTAACTACGAGCAGTACTTC
>few|NA|TRBJ2-3|TRBV9
CASSVGRMADTQYF
TGTGCCAGCAGCGTAGGTAGGATGGCAGATACGCAGTATTTT
>few|TRBD1|TRBJ2-5|TRBV12-3/TRBV12-4
CASSLAGQKQETQYF
TGTGCCAGCAGTTTAGCGGGACAGAAGCAAGAGACCCAGTACTTC
>few|TRBD1|TRBJ2-2|TRBV29-1
CSVETFRGPGGELFF
TGCAGCGTTGAAACCTTCAGGGGGCCGGGCGGGGAGCTGTTTTTT